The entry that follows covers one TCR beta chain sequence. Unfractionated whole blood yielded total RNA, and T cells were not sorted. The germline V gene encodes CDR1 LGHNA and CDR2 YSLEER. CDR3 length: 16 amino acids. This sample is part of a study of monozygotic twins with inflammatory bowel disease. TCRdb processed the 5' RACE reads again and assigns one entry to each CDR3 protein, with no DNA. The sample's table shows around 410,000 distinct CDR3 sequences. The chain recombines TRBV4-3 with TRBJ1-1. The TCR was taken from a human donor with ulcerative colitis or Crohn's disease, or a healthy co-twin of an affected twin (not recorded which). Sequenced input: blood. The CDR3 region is CASSPSRAGSNTEAFF.